This entry features one TCR beta chain sequence. The target antigen is unknown. The sample is drawn from a study of T cell clones after liver transplantation. On the study more broadly: TCRbeta sequencing after a pre-transplant mixed lymphocyte reaction identified graft-donor-reactive clones, later tracked in post-transplant blood. Timepoints were pre-transplant, pre-withdrawal, and after withdrawal was completed or failed. Regarding the study as a whole: Conclusions were preliminary, with small, heterogeneous patient groups. Post-transplant, graft-donor-reactive CD4 TCRbeta sequences in blood dropped significantly in 5 of 8 subjects.

Trimming took 4 bases from V and 6 from J; bases not matched to a gene: 6. The CDR3 runs 17 residues. Germline lookup yields CDR1 MGHRA and CDR2 YSYEKL. This table comes from immunoSEQ multiplex PCR, and its TCRdb copy is limited to in-frame clones, with some not included. The sample includes over 90,000 clones, about 80% seen only once; the top ten take about 2.8%. The material was CD4+ T cells from blood, obtained approximately 50 months after liver transplant. V gene TRBV4-1 combines with J gene TRBJ2-1; 16 nucleotides line up with TRBD2. The source is a human patient who received a liver transplant. Some T cells may trace back to the graft donor. The CDR3 bases are TGCGCCAGCAGCCCCCCCGGGACTAGCGGGAGGGCCAATGAGCAGTTCTTC. Protein product: CASSPPGTSGRANEQFF.